The sequence of this TCR beta chain was determined in a study of blood T cell repertoires in COVID-19. This CDR3 has 12 amino acids. V was clipped by 4 bases and J by 10 bases, with 13 bases between them. Germline V lookup: CDR1 LGHDT, CDR2 YNNKEL (reference sequence). Produced via immunoSEQ multiplex PCR; TCRdb's table is partial and in-frame only. The sample shows about 190,000 clones, about 72% of them seen only once. Material: PBMCs or T cells enriched from blood (not recorded which). The receptor comes from a woman aged 45 to 65 who had recovered from COVID-19. The chain employs TRBV3-1 (or the pseudogene TRBV3-2) and TRBJ1-1; possible D gene TRBD1, 5 bases. CDR3 nucleotides: TGTGCCAGCAGCCCAGGGCCGGGAGGAGCTTTCTTT. Protein product: CASSPGPGGAFF.